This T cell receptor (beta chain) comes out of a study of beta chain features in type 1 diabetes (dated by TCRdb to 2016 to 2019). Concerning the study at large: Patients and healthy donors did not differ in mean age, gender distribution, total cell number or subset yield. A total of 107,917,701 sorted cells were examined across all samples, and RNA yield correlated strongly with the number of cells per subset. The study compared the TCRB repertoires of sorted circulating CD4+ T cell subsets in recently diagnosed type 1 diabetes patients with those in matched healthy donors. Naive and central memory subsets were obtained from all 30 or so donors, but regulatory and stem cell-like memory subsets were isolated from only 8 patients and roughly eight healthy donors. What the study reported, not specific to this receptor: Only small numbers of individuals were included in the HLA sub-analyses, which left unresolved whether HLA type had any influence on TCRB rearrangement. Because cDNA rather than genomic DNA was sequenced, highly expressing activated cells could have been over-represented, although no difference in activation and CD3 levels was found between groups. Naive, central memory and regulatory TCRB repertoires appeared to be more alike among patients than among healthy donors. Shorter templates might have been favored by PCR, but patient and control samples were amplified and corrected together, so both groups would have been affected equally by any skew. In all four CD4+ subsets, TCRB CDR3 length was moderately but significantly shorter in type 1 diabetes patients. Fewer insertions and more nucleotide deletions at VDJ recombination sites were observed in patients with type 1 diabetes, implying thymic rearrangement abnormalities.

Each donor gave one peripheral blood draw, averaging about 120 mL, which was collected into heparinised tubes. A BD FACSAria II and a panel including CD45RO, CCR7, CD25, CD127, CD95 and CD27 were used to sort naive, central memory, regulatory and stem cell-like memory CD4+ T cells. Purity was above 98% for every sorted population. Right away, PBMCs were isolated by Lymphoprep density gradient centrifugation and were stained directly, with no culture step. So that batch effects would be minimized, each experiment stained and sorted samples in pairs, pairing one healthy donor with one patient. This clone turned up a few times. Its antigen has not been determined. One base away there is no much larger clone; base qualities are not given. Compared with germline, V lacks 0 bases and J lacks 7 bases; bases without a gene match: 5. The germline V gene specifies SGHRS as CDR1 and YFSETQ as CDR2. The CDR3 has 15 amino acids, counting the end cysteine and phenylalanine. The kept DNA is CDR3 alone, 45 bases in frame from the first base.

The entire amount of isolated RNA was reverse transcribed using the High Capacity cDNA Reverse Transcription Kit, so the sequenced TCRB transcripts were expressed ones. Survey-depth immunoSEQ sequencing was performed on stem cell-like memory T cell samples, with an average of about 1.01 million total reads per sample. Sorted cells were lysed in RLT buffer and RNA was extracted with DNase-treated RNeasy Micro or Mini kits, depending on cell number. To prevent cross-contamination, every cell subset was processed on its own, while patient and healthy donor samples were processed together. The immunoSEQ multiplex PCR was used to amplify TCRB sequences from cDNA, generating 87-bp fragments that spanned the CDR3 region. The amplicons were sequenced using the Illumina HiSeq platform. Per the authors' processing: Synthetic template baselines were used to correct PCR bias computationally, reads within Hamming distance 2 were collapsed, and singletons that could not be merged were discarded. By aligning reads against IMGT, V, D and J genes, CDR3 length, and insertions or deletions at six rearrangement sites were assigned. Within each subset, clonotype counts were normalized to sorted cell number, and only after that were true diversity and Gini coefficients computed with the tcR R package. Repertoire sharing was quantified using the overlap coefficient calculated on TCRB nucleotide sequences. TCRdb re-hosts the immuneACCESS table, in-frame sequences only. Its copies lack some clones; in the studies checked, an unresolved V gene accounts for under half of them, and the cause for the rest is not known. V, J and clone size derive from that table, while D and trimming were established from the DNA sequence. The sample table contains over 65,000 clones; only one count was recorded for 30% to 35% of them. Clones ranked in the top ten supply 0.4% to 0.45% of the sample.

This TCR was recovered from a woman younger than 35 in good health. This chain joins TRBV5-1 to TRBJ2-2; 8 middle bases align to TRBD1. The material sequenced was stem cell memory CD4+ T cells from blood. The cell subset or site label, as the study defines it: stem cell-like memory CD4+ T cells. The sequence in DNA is TGCGCCAGCAGCTTGGTTCCGACAGGGGTCGGGGAGCTGTTTTTT. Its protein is CASSLVPTGVGELFF.